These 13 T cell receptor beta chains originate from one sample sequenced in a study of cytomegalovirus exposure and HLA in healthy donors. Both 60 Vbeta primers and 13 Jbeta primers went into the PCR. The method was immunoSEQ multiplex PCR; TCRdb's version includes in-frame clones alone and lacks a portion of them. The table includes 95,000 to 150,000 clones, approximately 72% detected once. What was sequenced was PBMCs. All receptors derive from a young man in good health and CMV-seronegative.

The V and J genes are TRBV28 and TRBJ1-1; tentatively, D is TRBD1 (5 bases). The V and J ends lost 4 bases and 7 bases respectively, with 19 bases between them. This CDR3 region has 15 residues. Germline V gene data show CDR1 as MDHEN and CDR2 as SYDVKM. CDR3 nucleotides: TGTGCCAGCAGTTCCCACGGGGGAGGAACCGGTGAAGCTTTCTTT. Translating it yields CASSSHGGGTGEAFF.

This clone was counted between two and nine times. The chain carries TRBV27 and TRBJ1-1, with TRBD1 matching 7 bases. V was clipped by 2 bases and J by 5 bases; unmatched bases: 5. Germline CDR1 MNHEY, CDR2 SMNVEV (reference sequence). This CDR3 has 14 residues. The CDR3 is CASSLTQGKTEAFF. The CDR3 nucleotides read TGTGCCAGCAGTTTAACACAGGGGAAGACTGAAGCTTTCTTT.

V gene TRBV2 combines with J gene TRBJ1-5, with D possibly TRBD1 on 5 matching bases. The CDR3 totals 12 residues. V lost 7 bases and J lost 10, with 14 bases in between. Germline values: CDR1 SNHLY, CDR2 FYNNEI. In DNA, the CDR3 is TGTGCCAGCACCCCAGGGCCTCGACCCCAGCATTTT. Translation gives CASTPGPRPQHF.

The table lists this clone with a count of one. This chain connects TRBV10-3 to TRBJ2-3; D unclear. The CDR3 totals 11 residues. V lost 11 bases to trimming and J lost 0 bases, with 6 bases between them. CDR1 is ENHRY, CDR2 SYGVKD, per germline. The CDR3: CAVSSTDTQYF. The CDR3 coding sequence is TGTGCCGTATCTAGCACAGATACGCAGTATTTT.

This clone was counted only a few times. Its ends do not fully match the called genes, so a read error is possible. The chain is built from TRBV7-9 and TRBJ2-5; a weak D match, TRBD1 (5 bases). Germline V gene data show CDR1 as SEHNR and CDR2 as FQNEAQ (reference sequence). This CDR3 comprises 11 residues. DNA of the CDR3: TGTGCCAGCAGCTTAGGGCAGGGCCTTAACTTC. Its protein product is CASSLGQGLNF.

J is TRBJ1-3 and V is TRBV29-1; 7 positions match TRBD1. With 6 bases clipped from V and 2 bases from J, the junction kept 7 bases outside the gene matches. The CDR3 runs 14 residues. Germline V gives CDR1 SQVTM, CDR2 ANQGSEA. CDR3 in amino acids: CSVQTGTAGNTIYF. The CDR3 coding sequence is TGCAGCGTCCAGACCGGGACAGCTGGAAACACCATATATTTT.

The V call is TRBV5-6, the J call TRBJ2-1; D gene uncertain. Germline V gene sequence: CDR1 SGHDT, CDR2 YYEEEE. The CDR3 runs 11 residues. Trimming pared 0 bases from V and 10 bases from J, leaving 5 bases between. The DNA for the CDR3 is TGTGCCAGCAGCTTGGGAGGCGAGCAGTTCTTC. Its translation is CASSLGGEQFF.

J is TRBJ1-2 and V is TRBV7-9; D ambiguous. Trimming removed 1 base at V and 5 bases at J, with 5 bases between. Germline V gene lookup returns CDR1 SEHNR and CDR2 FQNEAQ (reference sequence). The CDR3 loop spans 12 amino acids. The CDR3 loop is CASSLDGYGYTF. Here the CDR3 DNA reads TGTGCCAGCAGCTTAGACGGGTATGGCTACACCTTC.

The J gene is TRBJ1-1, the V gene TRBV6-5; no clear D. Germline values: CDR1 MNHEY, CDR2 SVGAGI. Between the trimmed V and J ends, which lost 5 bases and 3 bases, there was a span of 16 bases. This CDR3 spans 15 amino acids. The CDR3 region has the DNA TGTGCCAGCAGTCCTACTTCCACTGTCGACACTGAAGCTTTCTTT. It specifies CASSPTSTVDTEAFF.

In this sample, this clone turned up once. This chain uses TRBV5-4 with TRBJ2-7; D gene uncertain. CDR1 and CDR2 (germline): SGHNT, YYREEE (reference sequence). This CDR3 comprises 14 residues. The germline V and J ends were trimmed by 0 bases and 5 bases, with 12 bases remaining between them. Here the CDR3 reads CASSLVASLDEQYF. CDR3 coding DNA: TGTGCCAGCAGCTTGGTAGCCAGCCTCGACGAGCAGTACTTC.

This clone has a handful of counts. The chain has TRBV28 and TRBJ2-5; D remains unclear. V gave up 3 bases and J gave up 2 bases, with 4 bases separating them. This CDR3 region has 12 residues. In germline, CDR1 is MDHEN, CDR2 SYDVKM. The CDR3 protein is CASSFLQETQYF. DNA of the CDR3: TGTGCCAGCAGTTTCCTGCAAGAGACCCAGTACTTC.

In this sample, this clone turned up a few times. The CDR3 is CASSRDFYGVEQYF. CDR3 coding DNA: TGTGCCAGCAGTCGGGACTTCTATGGGGTGGAGCAGTACTTC. The chain links TRBV6-6 to TRBJ2-7; D is possibly TRBD2 (6 bases). This CDR3 is built from 14 residues. Trimming took off 5 bases at V and 7 bases at J, with 18 bases between the two ends. CDR1 MNHNY and CDR2 SVGAGI come from the germline V gene (reference sequence).

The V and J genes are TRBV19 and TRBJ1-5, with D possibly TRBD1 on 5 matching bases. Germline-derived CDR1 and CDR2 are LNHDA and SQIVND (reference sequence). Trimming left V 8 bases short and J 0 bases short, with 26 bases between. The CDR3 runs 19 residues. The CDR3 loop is CASAHSQGGRRYSNQPQHF. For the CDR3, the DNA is TGTGCCAGTGCTCACTCCCAGGGTGGGCGTCGATATAGCAATCAGCCCCAGCATTTT.